This T cell receptor (beta chain) originates from a study of cytomegalovirus exposure and HLA in healthy donors. Study-wide context: Genotyping showed roughly 76% of some 400 donors falling in the Caucasian-associated ancestry cluster.

On this clone: Its antigen is not known. Distinct nucleotide sequences in the sample also encode this CDR3.

PCR amplification relied on 60 Vbeta primers (plus 13 Jbeta primers). Libraries were prepared by immunoSEQ multiplex PCR; TCRdb keeps only in-frame clonotypes and omits some of them. The top ten clones hold 2% to 2.5% of a sample with approximately 300,000 clones, approximately 84% of them seen once. Whole-study findings and limits: Analysis was performed later, and it showed HLA-associated TCR beta chains to be more clonally expanded than equally common others. Being productive about 87% or about 30% of the time was typical of most TCR beta V segments in an earlier analysis. Common viral pathogens (according to a later analysis) appeared linked to several of the most significant clusters.

This TCR was sampled from a woman in her thirties or forties in good health and CMV-seropositive. The sample taken for sequencing was PBMCs.

The CDR3 here is CATGLRASYNEQFF. CDR3 nucleotide sequence: TGTGCCACCGGGTTGCGGGCTAGCTACAATGAGCAGTTCTTC. The chain has TRBV15 and TRBJ2-1, with D possibly matching TRBD2 (5 bases). This CDR3 is built from 14 residues. Trimming cost V 8 bases and J 3 bases, with 14 bases left between them. The germline gives CDR1 LNHNV, CDR2 YYDKDF (reference sequence).